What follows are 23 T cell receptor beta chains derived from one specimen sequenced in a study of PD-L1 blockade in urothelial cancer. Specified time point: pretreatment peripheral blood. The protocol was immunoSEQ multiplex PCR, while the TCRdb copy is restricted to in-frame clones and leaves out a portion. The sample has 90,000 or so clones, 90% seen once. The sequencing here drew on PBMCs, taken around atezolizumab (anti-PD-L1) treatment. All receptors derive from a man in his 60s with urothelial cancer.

The CDR3 bases are TGTGCCAGCAGTTCTCCGGGGGACACCGGGGAGCTGTTTTTT. The encoded protein is CASSSPGDTGELFF. The J gene is TRBJ2-2, the V gene TRBV28, with D possibly being TRBD2 (6 bases). Per the germline V gene, CDR1 is MDHEN and CDR2 is SYDVKM. The CDR3 runs 14 residues. The germline V and J ends were trimmed by 4 bases and 3 bases, with 9 bases remaining between them.

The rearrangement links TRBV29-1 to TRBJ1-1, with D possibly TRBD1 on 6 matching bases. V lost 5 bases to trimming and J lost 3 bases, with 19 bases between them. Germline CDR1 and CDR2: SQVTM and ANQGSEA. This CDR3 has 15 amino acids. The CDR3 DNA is TGCAGCGTTCAACCGTCAGGGGCCGTGCACACTGAAGCTTTCTTT. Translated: CSVQPSGAVHTEAFF.

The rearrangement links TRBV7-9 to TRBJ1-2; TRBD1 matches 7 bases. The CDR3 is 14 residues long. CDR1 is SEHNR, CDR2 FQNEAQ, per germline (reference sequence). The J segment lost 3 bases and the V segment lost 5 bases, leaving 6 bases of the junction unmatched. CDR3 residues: CASSHPTGDYGYTF. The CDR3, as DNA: TGTGCCAGCAGCCATCCCACAGGGGACTATGGCTACACCTTC.

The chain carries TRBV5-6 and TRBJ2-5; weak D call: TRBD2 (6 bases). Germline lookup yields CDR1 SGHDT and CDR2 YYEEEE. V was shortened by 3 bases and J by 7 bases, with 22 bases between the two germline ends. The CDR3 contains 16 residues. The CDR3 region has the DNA TGTGCCAGCAGCTCGGCCCCGGGCCAAATGGGAGGGACCCAGTACTTC. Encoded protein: CASSSAPGQMGGTQYF.

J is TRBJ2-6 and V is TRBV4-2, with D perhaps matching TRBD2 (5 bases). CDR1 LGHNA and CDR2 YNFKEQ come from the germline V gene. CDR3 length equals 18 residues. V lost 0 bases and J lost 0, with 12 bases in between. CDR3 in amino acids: CASSQETTLYSGANVLTF. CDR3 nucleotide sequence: TGTGCCAGCAGCCAAGAGACTACCCTTTACTCTGGGGCCAACGTCCTGACTTTC.

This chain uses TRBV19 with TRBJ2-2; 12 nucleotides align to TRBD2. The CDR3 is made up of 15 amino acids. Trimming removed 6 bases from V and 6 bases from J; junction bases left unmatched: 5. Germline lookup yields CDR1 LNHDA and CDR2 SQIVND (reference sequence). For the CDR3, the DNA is TGTGCCAGTAGCCGACTAGCGGGGGATGCCGGGGAGCTGTTTTTT. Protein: CASSRLAGDAGELFF. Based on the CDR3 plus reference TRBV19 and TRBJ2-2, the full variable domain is DGGITQSPKYLFRKEGQNVTLSCEQNLNHDAMYWYRQDPGQGLRLIYYSQIVNDFQKGDIAEGYSVSREKKESFPLTVTSAQKNPTAFYLCASSRLAGDAGELFFGEGSRLTVL.

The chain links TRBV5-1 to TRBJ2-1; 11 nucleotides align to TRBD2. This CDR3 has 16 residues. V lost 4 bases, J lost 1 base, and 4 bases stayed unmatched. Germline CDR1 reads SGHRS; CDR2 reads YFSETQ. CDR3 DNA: TGCGCCAGCAGCAAAATAGCGGGAGGGTCCTACAATGAGCAGTTCTTC. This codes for CASSKIAGGSYNEQFF.

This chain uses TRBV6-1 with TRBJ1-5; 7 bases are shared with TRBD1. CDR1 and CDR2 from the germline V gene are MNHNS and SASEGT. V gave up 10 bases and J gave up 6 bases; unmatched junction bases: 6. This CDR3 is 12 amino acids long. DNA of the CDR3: TGTGCCACTACAGGGGTAGGTCAGCCCCAGCATTTT. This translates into CATTGVGQPQHF.

In nucleotides, the CDR3 is TGTGCCAGCAGTCCCCGCCGCTTACAGGGCCGGTATAGCAATCAGCCCCAGCATTTT. Protein sequence: CASSPRRLQGRYSNQPQHF. The V and J genes are TRBV28 and TRBJ1-5; perhaps TRBD1 as D (6 bases). Per germline, CDR1 MDHEN and CDR2 SYDVKM. Trimming cost V 5 bases and J 0 bases, with 23 bases left between them. The CDR3 runs 19 residues.

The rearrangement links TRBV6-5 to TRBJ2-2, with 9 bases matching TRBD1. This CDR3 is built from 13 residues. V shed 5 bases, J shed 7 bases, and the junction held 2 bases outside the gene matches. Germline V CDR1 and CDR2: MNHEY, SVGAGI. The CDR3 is CASSRQGVGELFF. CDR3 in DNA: TGTGCCAGCAGTCGACAGGGGGTCGGGGAGCTGTTTTTT.

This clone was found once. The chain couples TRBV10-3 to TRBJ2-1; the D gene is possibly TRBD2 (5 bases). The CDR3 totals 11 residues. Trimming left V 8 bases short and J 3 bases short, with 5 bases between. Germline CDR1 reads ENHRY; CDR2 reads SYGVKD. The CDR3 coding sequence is TGTGCCATCGGGAGCTACAATGAGCAGTTCTTC. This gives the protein CAIGSYNEQFF.

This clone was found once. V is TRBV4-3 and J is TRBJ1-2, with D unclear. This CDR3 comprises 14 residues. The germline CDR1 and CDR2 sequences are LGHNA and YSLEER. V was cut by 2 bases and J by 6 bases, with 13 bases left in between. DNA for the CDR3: TGCGCCAGCAGCCAACTAGCCGTCGGGCATGGCTACACCTTC. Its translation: CASSQLAVGHGYTF.

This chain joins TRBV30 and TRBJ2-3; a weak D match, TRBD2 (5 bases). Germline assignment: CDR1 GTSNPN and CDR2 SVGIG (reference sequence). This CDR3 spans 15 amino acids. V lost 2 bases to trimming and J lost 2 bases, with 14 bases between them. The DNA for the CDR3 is TGTGCCTGGAGTTCCCGTAGCGACTTCACAGATACGCAGTATTTT. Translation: CAWSSRSDFTDTQYF.

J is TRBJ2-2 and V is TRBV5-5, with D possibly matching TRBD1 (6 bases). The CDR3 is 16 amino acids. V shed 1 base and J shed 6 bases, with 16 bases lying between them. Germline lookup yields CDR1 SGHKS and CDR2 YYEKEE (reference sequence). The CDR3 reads CASSLKTGIVAGELFF. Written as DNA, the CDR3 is TGTGCCAGCAGCTTGAAAACAGGGATAGTCGCCGGGGAGCTGTTTTTT.

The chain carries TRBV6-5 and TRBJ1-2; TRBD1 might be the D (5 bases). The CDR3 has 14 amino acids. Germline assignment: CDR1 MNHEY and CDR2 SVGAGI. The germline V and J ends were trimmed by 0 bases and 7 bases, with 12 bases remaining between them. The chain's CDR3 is CASSYSAGLRGYTF. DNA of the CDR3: TGTGCCAGCAGTTACTCCGCAGGGCTTCGTGGCTACACCTTC.

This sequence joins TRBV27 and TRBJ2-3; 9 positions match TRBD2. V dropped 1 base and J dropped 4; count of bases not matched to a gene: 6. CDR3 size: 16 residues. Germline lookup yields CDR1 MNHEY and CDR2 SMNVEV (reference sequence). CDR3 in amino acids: CASSLWGGGASDTQYF. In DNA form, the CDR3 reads TGTGCCAGCAGTTTATGGGGCGGGGGGGCCTCAGATACGCAGTATTTT.

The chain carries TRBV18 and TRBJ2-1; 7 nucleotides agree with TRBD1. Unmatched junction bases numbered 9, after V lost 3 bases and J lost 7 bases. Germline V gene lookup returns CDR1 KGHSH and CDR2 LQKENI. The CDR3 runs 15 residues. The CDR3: CASSPVQGSGNEQFF. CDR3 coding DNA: TGTGCCAGCTCACCCGTACAGGGGTCGGGGAATGAGCAGTTCTTC.

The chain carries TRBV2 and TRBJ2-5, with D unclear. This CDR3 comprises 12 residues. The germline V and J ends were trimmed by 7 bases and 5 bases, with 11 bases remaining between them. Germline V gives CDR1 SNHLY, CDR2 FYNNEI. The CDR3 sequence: CASTNSGETQYF. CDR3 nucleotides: TGTGCCAGCACTAATTCCGGGGAGACCCAGTACTTC.

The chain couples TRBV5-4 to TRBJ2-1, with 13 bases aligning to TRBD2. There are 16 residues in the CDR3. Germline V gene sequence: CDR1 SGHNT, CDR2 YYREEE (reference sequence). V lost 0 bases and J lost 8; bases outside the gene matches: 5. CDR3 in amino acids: CASSLGTSGSTYEQFF. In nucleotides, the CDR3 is TGTGCCAGCAGCTTGGGGACTAGCGGGAGTACTTATGAGCAGTTCTTC.

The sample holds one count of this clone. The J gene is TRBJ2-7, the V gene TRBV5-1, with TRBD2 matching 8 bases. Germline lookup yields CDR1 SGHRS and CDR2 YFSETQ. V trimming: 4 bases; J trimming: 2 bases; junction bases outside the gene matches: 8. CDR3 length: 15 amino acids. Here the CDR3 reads CASSTGGVSTYEQYF. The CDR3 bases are TGCGCCAGCAGCACGGGGGGGGTGTCGACCTACGAGCAGTACTTC. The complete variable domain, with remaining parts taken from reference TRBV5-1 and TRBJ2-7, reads KAGVTQTPRYLIKTRGQQVTLSCSPISGHRSVSWYQQTPGQGLQFLFEYFSETQRNKGNFPGRFSGRQFSNSRSEMNVSTLELGDSALYLCASSTGGVSTYEQYFGPGTRLTVT.

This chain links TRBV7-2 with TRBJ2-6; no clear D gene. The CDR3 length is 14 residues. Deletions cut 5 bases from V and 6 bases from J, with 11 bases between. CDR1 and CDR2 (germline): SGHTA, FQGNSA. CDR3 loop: CASSPVIVANVLTF. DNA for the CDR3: TGTGCCAGCAGCCCGGTAATAGTGGCCAACGTCCTGACTTTC.

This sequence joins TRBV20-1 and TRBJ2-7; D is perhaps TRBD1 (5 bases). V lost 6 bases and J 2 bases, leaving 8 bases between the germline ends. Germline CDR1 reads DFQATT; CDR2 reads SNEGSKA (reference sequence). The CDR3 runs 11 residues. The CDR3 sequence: CSARTTYEQYF. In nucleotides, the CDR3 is TGCAGTGCAAGGACAACCTACGAGCAGTACTTC.

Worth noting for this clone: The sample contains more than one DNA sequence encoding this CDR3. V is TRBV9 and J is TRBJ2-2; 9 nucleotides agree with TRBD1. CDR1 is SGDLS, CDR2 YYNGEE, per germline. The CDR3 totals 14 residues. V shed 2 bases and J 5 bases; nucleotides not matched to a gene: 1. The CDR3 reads CASSVGQGTGELFF. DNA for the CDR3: TGTGCCAGCAGCGTCGGACAGGGGACCGGGGAGCTGTTTTTT.